This is a list of T cell receptor beta chains from one sample in a study of cytomegalovirus exposure and HLA in healthy donors. Here immunoSEQ multiplex PCR was the method, and the copy in TCRdb shows in-frame clones only, minus some. The sample has fewer than 100,000 clones, around 80% seen once. Sequencing was carried out using PBMCs. The origin of the receptors is a male donor in good health and CMV-seropositive. CDR3s include the opening cysteine and the closing phenylalanine or tryptophan.

V	J	CDR3
TRBV5-1	TRBJ1-2	CASSSRDSYGYTF
TRBV2	TRBJ2-1	CASSLRGFSYNEQFF
TRBV27	TRBJ1-5	CASSLGGGYSNQPQHF
TRBV27	TRBJ1-5	CASSSDNSNQPQHF
TRBV7-9	TRBJ1-1	CASSPGQGRAEAFF
TRBV20-1	TRBJ1-1	CSAKRQREAFF
TRBV2	TRBJ2-7	CASSEAPRRGEQYF
TRBV6-1	TRBJ2-7	CASSEWRENEQYF
TRBV20-1	TRBJ1-2	CSAEGVYGYTF
TRBV28	TRBJ2-7	CASRGRWDRVYEQYF
TRBV30	TRBJ1-4	CAWSVERRDKKLFF
TRBV5-5	TRBJ2-2	CASSLYRSNTGELFF
TRBV6-1	TRBJ2-5	CASSEASGTSGNRQETQYF
TRBV6-1	TRBJ2-2	CASSVDRTRTGELFF
TRBV6-1	TRBJ1-4	CASSGRTAANEKLFF
TRBV5-1	TRBJ2-1	CASSTAGTSYNEQFF
TRBV6-5	TRBJ2-1	CASSYGAGPSNEQFF
TRBV5-1	TRBJ2-3	CASSPQGISTDTQYF
TRBV2	TRBJ1-2	CASSGTGDRSNYGYTF
TRBV2	TRBJ1-5	CASSQQGAGNQPQHF
TRBV7-6	TRBJ2-2	CASSITGTGELFF
TRBV10-3	TRBJ2-7	CAISDLGREGLYEQYF
TRBV9	TRBJ2-1	CASSAPSGGPHGGEQFF
TRBV19	TRBJ2-2	CASSGLGGGELFF
TRBV27	TRBJ1-2	CASSPRVLRQGSNYGYTF
TRBV9	TRBJ2-3	CASSVGLAGAADTQYF
TRBV6-6	TRBJ2-7	CASSTRTNHEQYF
TRBV25-1	TRBJ2-2	CASSDRTFTGELFF
TRBV5-1	TRBJ2-1	CASTSSGYNEQFF
TRBV9	TRBJ2-5	CASSTTRQGRETQYF
TRBV27	TRBJ2-7	CASSPPGLAGVYEQYF
TRBV28	TRBJ1-5	CASSTGGLNQPQHF
TRBV18	TRBJ1-2	CASSREESGYGYTF
TRBV7-6	TRBJ2-5	CASSGNEVETQYF
TRBV5-4	TRBJ2-4	CASSFGGRDIQYF